What follows are 18 T cell receptor beta chains derived from one specimen sequenced in a study of radiotherapy plus CTLA-4 blockade in lung cancer. Libraries were prepared by immunoSEQ multiplex PCR; TCRdb keeps only in-frame clonotypes and omits some of them. This table holds 43,000 or so clones, 73% found once. The material sequenced was peripheral blood, taken from a patient treated with radiotherapy plus ipilimumab. The source of these receptors is a human donor with non-small cell lung cancer who had a complete response to radiotherapy plus ipilimumab.

V is TRBV5-1 and J is TRBJ2-2; D is perhaps TRBD1 (5 bases). The CDR3 sequence is 17 residues long. The germline V gene has CDR1 SGHRS and CDR2 YFSETQ. Trimming cost V 2 bases and J 0 bases, with 14 bases left between them. CDR3: CASSLIVGATNTGELFF. The CDR3 DNA sequence: TGCGCCAGCAGCTTAATAGTAGGGGCTACGAACACCGGGGAGCTGTTTTTT.

The V call is TRBV6-5, the J call TRBJ1-1, with 9 bases that match TRBD1. Germline V gives CDR1 MNHEY, CDR2 SVGAGI. CDR3 size: 14 residues. J gave up 5 bases and V 6 bases, and 7 bases lay outside the gene matches. In nucleotides, the CDR3 is TGTGCCAGCAGCCACCGGGACAGGGCTACTGAAGCTTTCTTT. Translation gives CASSHRDRATEAFF.

The genes are TRBV2 and TRBJ2-3; D is perhaps TRBD1 (6 bases). CDR1 SNHLY and CDR2 FYNNEI come from the germline V gene. V was clipped by 6 bases and J by 2 bases, with 15 bases between them. The CDR3 runs 15 residues. DNA for the CDR3: TGTGCCAGCAGAAAACAGGGTGGGAACACAGATACGCAGTATTTT. This encodes CASRKQGGNTDTQYF.

The chain combines TRBV28 with TRBJ1-1; tentatively, D is TRBD1 (6 bases). Germline V gene data show CDR1 as MDHEN and CDR2 as SYDVKM. This CDR3 has 13 amino acids. V was cut by 7 bases and J by 6 bases, with 15 bases left in between. The CDR3 reads CASIGQIGPEAFF. CDR3 bases: TGTGCCAGCATCGGACAGATCGGACCTGAAGCTTTCTTT.

This chain connects TRBV5-6 to TRBJ1-1; D is uncertain. The CDR3 loop spans 17 amino acids. Trimming cost V 0 bases and J 3 bases, with 18 bases left between them. From germline, CDR1 is SGHDT and CDR2 YYEEEE. The CDR3 coding sequence is TGTGCCAGCAGCTTGGCTCGAGGCATCTATTGGGACACTGAAGCTTTCTTT. It specifies CASSLARGIYWDTEAFF.

Points on this clone: The junction and the germline gene differ at one end; a read error may be behind it. This rearrangement joins TRBV7-7 to TRBJ2-7, with D perhaps matching TRBD2 (5 bases). Germline V lookup: CDR1 SSHAT, CDR2 FNYEAQ (reference sequence). There are 16 residues in the CDR3. The CDR3 sequence is CASSLQAQLVSYEQYF. The CDR3, as DNA: TGTGCTAGCAGCTTACAAGCCCAACTAGTCTCCTACGAGCAGTACTTC.

Of note for this clone: Compared with germline, one end of the junction differs, possibly owing to a read error. The gene calls are TRBV4-2 and TRBJ2-3, with D tentatively TRBD1 (6 bases). The CDR3 is 16 residues long. Germline V lookup: CDR1 LGHNA, CDR2 YNFKEQ. This CDR3 is CASSLWDITSRDTQYF. Here the CDR3 DNA reads TGTGCCAGCAGCCTATGGGACATCACGAGCAGAGATACGCAGTATTTT.

This chain links TRBV10-3 with TRBJ2-3, with 9 bases identical to TRBD1. Germline V lookup: CDR1 ENHRY, CDR2 SYGVKD. The CDR3 is 15 residues long. Germline trimming cut 6 bases from V and 5 bases from J; bases unmatched to any gene: 9. CDR3 region: CAISATGGAKDTQYF. Written as DNA, the CDR3 is TGTGCCATCAGCGCCACAGGGGGCGCAAAAGATACGCAGTATTTT.

The chain is built from TRBV6-1 and TRBJ1-5; TRBD1 matches at 9 bases. J lost 5 bases, V lost 0 bases, and 5 bases had no gene match. The germline gives CDR1 MNHNS, CDR2 SASEGT. This CDR3 has 16 amino acids. The CDR3 sequence is CASSEAGQGLHQPQHF. The CDR3 nucleotides are TGTGCCAGCAGTGAAGCGGGACAGGGCCTTCATCAGCCCCAGCATTTT.

Of note for this clone: At the DNA level, this CDR3 is encoded by other sequences in the same sample as well. This chain joins TRBV2 and TRBJ1-5, with TRBD1 matching over 11 bases. CDR3 length: 15 residues. CDR1 and CDR2 (germline): SNHLY, FYNNEI. Trimming removed 3 bases from V and 7 bases from J; junction bases left unmatched: 5. The CDR3 loop reads CASSEGTGGLQPQHF. CDR3 in DNA: TGTGCCAGCAGTGAGGGGACAGGGGGTCTACAGCCCCAGCATTTT.

This chain joins TRBV30 and TRBJ2-7, with D tentatively TRBD2 (5 bases). Trimming stripped 6 bases from V and 5 bases from J, with 26 bases between. Germline CDR1 reads GTSNPN; CDR2 reads SVGIG (reference sequence). The CDR3 spans 16 residues. In DNA form, the CDR3 reads TGTGCCTGCCGGACTGATAGAGTCCCGGTTAACCACGAGCAGTACTTC. Its protein product is CACRTDRVPVNHEQYF.

This chain uses TRBV6-6 with TRBJ1-1; D perhaps matches TRBD1 (6 bases). The CDR3 is 14 amino acids. V was cut by 0 bases and J by 8 bases, with 13 bases left in between. CDR1 is MNHNY, CDR2 SVGAGI, per germline (reference sequence). This chain's CDR3 is CASSYSGGTNEAFF. For the CDR3, the DNA is TGTGCCAGCAGTTACTCGGGGGGGACAAACGAAGCTTTCTTT.

J is TRBJ1-2 and V is TRBV2; 8 bases map to TRBD1. The CDR3 has 19 amino acids. The germline V gene encodes CDR1 SNHLY and CDR2 FYNNEI. Trimming cost V 0 bases and J 2 bases; bases outside gene matches: 14. In DNA, the CDR3 is TGTGCCAGCAGTGAAGCGCTAGGACAGGGAGATGGTTTAAACTATGGCTACACCTTC. This sequence encodes CASSEALGQGDGLNYGYTF.

V gene TRBV28 combines with J gene TRBJ1-5, with 7 bases aligning to TRBD1. The CDR3 totals 15 residues. Germline assignment: CDR1 MDHEN and CDR2 SYDVKM. V gave up 6 bases and J gave up 3 bases; unmatched junction bases: 8. Here the CDR3 DNA reads TGTGCCAGCAGAGTACAGGGGCGACCCAATCAGCCCCAGCATTTT. This translates into CASRVQGRPNQPQHF.

The chain combines TRBV21-1 with TRBJ2-2; the tabulated D call, TRBD2, remains unverified against the DNA. TRBV21-1 is labeled a pseudogene. The CDR3 extends over 14 amino acids. Written as DNA, the CDR3 is TGTGCCAGCAGCAAGGGTCCTAGCGGGGGGGAGCTGTTTTTT. Protein: CASSKGPSGGELFF.

This clone was picked up one time. The chain uses TRBV10-1 and TRBJ2-4; TRBD1 is a possible D gene (5 bases). The germline V and J ends were trimmed by 3 bases and 3 bases, with 18 bases remaining between them. CDR1 WNHNN and CDR2 SYGVQD come from the germline V gene (reference sequence). There are 17 residues in the CDR3. CDR3 bases: TGCGCCAGCAGTGATCGTGTAGGGGTTGGAGACAAAAACATTCAGTACTTC. This encodes CASSDRVGVGDKNIQYF.

The chain recombines TRBV4-2 with TRBJ1-4; D remains unclear. Per the germline V gene, CDR1 is LGHNA and CDR2 is YNFKEQ. V shed 1 base and J shed 6 bases, with 12 bases lying between them. This CDR3 is 15 amino acids long. In DNA form, the CDR3 reads TGTGCCAGCAGCCAAGCCGGGGTCAGCGATGAAAAACTGTTTTTT. Protein: CASSQAGVSDEKLFF.

This clone has only a few counts. V gene TRBV6-6 combines with J gene TRBJ1-1; 8 nucleotides agree with TRBD1. Germline lookup yields CDR1 MNHNY and CDR2 SVGAGI (reference sequence). After removal of 6 bases from V and 0 bases from J, the junction contained 3 bases not matched to a gene. This CDR3 has 14 residues. DNA of the CDR3: TGTGCCAGCAGGAGACAGGGGTTGAACACTGAAGCTTTCTTT. Translation: CASRRQGLNTEAFF.